This TCR beta chain is from a study of shared clonotypes between healthy human individuals. Regarding this clone: Additional DNA sequences in this sample encode the identical CDR3.

The CDR3 runs to 13 residues. V was pared by 5 bases and J by 2 bases, with 9 bases between. CDR1 is SEHNR and CDR2 is FQNEAQ in the germline V gene (reference sequence). Naive CD8 cells were CD45RO-negative, positively selected for CCR7, excluding terminally differentiated effector memory CD45RA+ cells. This table comes from immunoSEQ multiplex PCR, and its TCRdb copy is limited to in-frame clones, with some not included. The data show millions of clones, about 93% seen once. The sequence came from a man between 18 and 29 years old in good health. Some clones in this sample may be carry-over from other donors' samples. The V and J genes are TRBV7-9 and TRBJ2-5, with D uncertain. The sequencing sample was made of naive CD8+ T cells from PBMCs. The CDR3 here is CASSPILQETQYF. The CDR3 coding sequence is TGTGCCAGCAGCCCAATACTACAAGAGACCCAGTACTTC. The entire variable domain, with the rest obtained from reference TRBV7-9 and TRBJ2-5, is as follows: DTGVSQNPRHKITKRGQNVTFRCDPISEHNRLYWYRQTLGQGPEFLTYFQNEAQLEKSRLLSDRFSAERPKGSFSTLEIQRTEQGDSAMYLCASSPILQETQYFGPGTRLLVL.